This T cell receptor beta chain came from a study of T cells expressing NK-cell markers (dated by TCRdb to 2019 to 2021). Some background on the complete study: Three sorted T-cell subsets (CD3+CD56+NKG2C+, CD3+CD56+NKG2C- and CD3+CD56-NKG2C+) from 7 to 9 donors had their TCR beta-chain repertoires profiled. Sequencing of the libraries produced 2 x 150 bp reads on Illumina HiSeq 2000/2500, MiSeq or NextSeq. Among the eight sequenced donors, seven were HCMV-seropositive and one was HCMV-seronegative. Randomly selected healthy volunteers, three men and five women, were used as the eight sequenced donors.

Reads for this sample came from an Illumina HiSeq 2000. 5'RACE template switching, by which a universal primer site and unique molecular identifiers were added, was used to make TCR beta cDNA libraries. Synthesis of cDNA was primed from the TCR beta constant segment and was followed by two consecutive PCR amplification steps. Concerning the study's data processing: MIGEC handled demultiplexing of the reads and grouping by UMI, while MiTCR was used to assemble and quantify clonotypes. To exclude erroneous sequences, only TCR cDNA sequences supported by at least two reads were retained. The tcR package was used for downstream repertoire analysis, and clonotypes were matched between fractions using CDR3 nucleotide sequence together with V segment. VDJmatch was used to annotate antigen specificity against VDJdb, with one amino acid substitution in CDR3 allowed. TCRdb reprocessed the public reads and reports one entry per CDR3 protein sequence, without DNA. It is TCRdb's table, rather than the study itself, that gives the V and J calls and clone size. The data table for this sample lists 200,000 to 300,000 distinct CDR3 sequences. The top ten constitute around 0.37% of the sample.

With regard to this clonotype: Its antigen specificity is not known.

The CDR3, from cysteine to phenylalanine, totals 13 residues. This entry has no DNA. CDR1 and CDR2 are read off the germline V gene (reference sequence) as SEHNR and FQNEAQ. HCMV-specific IgG was detected in serum with a commercial ELISA kit to determine HCMV serostatus. Ficoll density gradient centrifugation was used to isolate peripheral blood mononuclear cells from blood. What the study reported, not specific to this receptor: It remained unclear whether the expanded NKG2C-expressing T cell clones were specific for HCMV antigens. In six or seven donors, the dominant CD3+CD56+NKG2C+ clonotypes ranked among the top 10 CD8+ clonotypes, making up roughly 1.0-8% of CD8+ T cells. Those dominant clonotypes were again the most abundant among CD3+CD56-NKG2C+ cells in a handful of donors, at about 25-60.1%.

Rearrangement joined TRBV7-9 to TRBJ2-1; TCRdb lists TRBD1, though no DNA is available to test this call. The origin of this receptor is a young man in good health. Donor details come from another sample of the same person, matched by shared clones. The sequencing sample was made of blood T cells: a sorted CD56 or NKG2C T cell subset, CD4+ or CD8+ T cells, or bulk PBMC T cells (not recorded which). For the CDR3, the sequence is CASSLADRAEQFF.